This T cell receptor beta chain was sequenced in a study of T cell changes during pregnancy in multiple sclerosis. Libraries were prepared by immunoSEQ multiplex PCR; TCRdb keeps only in-frame clonotypes and omits some of them. Of roughly 40,000 clones listed, around nine tenths are singletons. This CDR3 region has 16 residues. J gave up 6 bases and V 7 bases, and 12 bases lay outside the gene matches. Germline CDR1 and CDR2: MNHNY and SVGAGI (reference sequence). The chain couples TRBV6-6 to TRBJ1-1, with TRBD1 matching over 12 bases. The sequences come from CD4+ T cells from peripheral blood mononuclear cells, collected in the first trimester of pregnancy. The receptor was isolated from a female donor with multiple sclerosis, enrolled in a pregnancy study. Here the CDR3 DNA reads TGTGCCAGCAACCCATCACCGGGACAGGGGGCTGCTGAAGCTTTCTTT. Translating it yields CASNPSPGQGAAEAFF.